Listed here are 18 T cell receptor beta chains from one sample, sequenced in a study of blood T cell repertoires in COVID-19. This table comes from immunoSEQ multiplex PCR, and its TCRdb copy is limited to in-frame clones, with some not included. Of 250,000 to 350,000 clones in the sample, 65% to 85% are singletons; the top ten hold more than 1.1%. Sequenced material: peripheral blood. These TCRs come from a human donor with COVID-19, enrolled during active disease. The donor label of this sample is uncertain.

This chain links TRBV28 with TRBJ1-3; TRBD1 aligns across 11 bases. The CDR3 is 16 amino acids. Germline CDR1 reads MDHEN; CDR2 reads SYDVKM. V was pared by 0 bases and J by 2 bases, with 0 bases of the junction left unmatched. CDR3 loop: CASSLWGQGAGNTIYF. In nucleotides, the CDR3 is TGTGCCAGCAGTTTATGGGGACAGGGGGCTGGAAACACCATATATTTT.

The J gene is TRBJ2-1, the V gene TRBV28; 8 positions match TRBD1. J lost 4 bases, V lost 6 bases, and 8 bases had no gene match. The CDR3 runs to 15 residues. Germline values: CDR1 MDHEN, CDR2 SYDVKM. Here the CDR3 DNA reads TGTGCCAGCAGCCCCCTGTGGACAGGGTACAATGAGCAGTTCTTC. This sequence encodes CASSPLWTGYNEQFF.

The chain has TRBV13 and TRBJ2-7; 10 nucleotides align to TRBD1. Germline V gene sequence: CDR1 PRHDT, CDR2 FYEKMQ (reference sequence). The CDR3 is 15 amino acids. V lost 5 bases to trimming and J lost 6 bases; unmatched junction nucleotides: 10. The CDR3 sequence: CASSAAGTGVSEQYF. CDR3 nucleotides: TGTGCCAGCAGCGCAGCCGGGACAGGGGTTTCCGAGCAGTACTTC.

The chain couples TRBV6-5 to TRBJ1-1; TRBD1 might be the D (6 bases). Trimming pared 6 bases from V and 1 base from J, leaving 12 bases between. The germline CDR1 and CDR2 sequences are MNHEY and SVGAGI. The CDR3 length is 14 residues. The CDR3 loop reads CASRATTGNTEAFF. CDR3 nucleotides: TGTGCCAGCAGGGCAACGACAGGGAACACTGAAGCTTTCTTT.

This clone was seen only once. The chain has TRBV21-1 and TRBJ2-1; TRBD2, the D gene given by the table, was not confirmed from the DNA. TRBV21-1 is a recognized pseudogene. There are 15 residues in the CDR3. CDR3 in amino acids: CASSISVWAGNEQFF. CDR3 bases: TGTGCCAGCAGCATTAGCGTCTGGGCCGGGAATGAGCAGTTCTTC.

The chain employs TRBV6-2 or TRBV6-3 and TRBJ1-5, with D maybe TRBD1 (5 bases). Between the trimmed V and J ends, which lost 6 bases and 5 bases, there was a span of 17 bases. CDR3 size: 15 residues. In germline, CDR1 is MNHEY, CDR2 SVGEGT. The CDR3 nucleotides read TGTGCCAGCAGCCCCTCGGGGGGTGTGGATCAGCCCCAGCATTTT. This sequence encodes CASSPSGGVDQPQHF.

CDR3 nucleotide sequence: TGCGCCAGCACGGGAAACACCGGGGAGCTGTTTTTT. The encoded protein is CASTGNTGELFF. The J gene is TRBJ2-2, the V gene TRBV5-1; D possibly corresponds to TRBD2 (5 bases). CDR3 length equals 12 residues. Per the germline V gene, CDR1 is SGHRS and CDR2 is YFSETQ. The germline V and J ends were trimmed by 6 bases and 2 bases, with 5 bases remaining between them. The whole variable domain, filled in from reference TRBV5-1 and TRBJ2-2, reads KAGVTQTPRYLIKTRGQQVTLSCSPISGHRSVSWYQQTPGQGLQFLFEYFSETQRNKGNFPGRFSGRQFSNSRSEMNVSTLELGDSALYLCASTGNTGELFFGEGSRLTVL.

The chain uses TRBV28 and TRBJ1-1, with a possible D match to TRBD1 (5 bases). Germline V gene sequence: CDR1 MDHEN, CDR2 SYDVKM. The CDR3 runs 16 residues. Trimming took off 6 bases at V and 0 bases at J, with 17 bases between the two ends. The CDR3: CASSLPTDTMNTEAFF. The CDR3, as DNA: TGTGCCAGCAGCCTCCCGACAGATACAATGAACACTGAAGCTTTCTTT.

The rearrangement joins TRBV7-9 to TRBJ2-7, with 8 nucleotides matching TRBD2. The CDR3 is 14 residues long. Per germline, CDR1 SEHNR and CDR2 FQNEAQ (reference sequence). V shed 5 bases, J shed 0 bases, and the junction held 3 bases outside the gene matches. CDR3 residues: CASSISGNSYEQYF. In DNA, the CDR3 is TGTGCCAGCAGCATTAGCGGGAACTCCTACGAGCAGTACTTC.

The chain combines TRBV28 with TRBJ2-7, with 9 bases that match TRBD2. V trimming: 4 bases; J trimming: 5 bases; junction bases outside the gene matches: 15. This CDR3 has 17 amino acids. Germline V lookup: CDR1 MDHEN, CDR2 SYDVKM. In nucleotides, the CDR3 is TGTGCCAGCAGTTCCCGACTGGCGGGAGGGAAAGCCAACGAGCAGTACTTC. Translation: CASSSRLAGGKANEQYF.

The chain recombines TRBV9 with TRBJ2-1, with 11 bases lining up with TRBD2. J lost 6 bases, V lost 0 bases, and 5 bases had no gene match. This CDR3 contains 16 residues. Germline V CDR1 and CDR2: SGDLS, YYNGEE. CDR3 in amino acids: CASSVGKLAGANEQFF. CDR3 bases: TGTGCCAGCAGCGTAGGTAAACTAGCGGGAGCCAATGAGCAGTTCTTC.

The sample holds one count of this clone. The V call is TRBV27, the J call TRBJ2-7; perhaps TRBD2 as D (7 bases). CDR3 size: 15 residues. The germline V gene has CDR1 MNHEY and CDR2 SMNVEV (reference sequence). Trimming removed 7 bases at V and 5 bases at J, with 21 bases between. The CDR3 sequence: CASTPFYGGQDEQYF. Written as DNA, the CDR3 is TGTGCCAGCACCCCCTTTTACGGGGGGCAGGACGAGCAGTACTTC.

This chain connects TRBV9 to TRBJ1-1; 9 nucleotides line up with TRBD1. V was clipped by 0 bases and J by 1 base; unmatched bases: 7. The CDR3 is 17 residues long. Germline CDR1 and CDR2: SGDLS and YYNGEE. The CDR3 DNA reads as TGTGCCAGCAGCGTAGGGGAGACAGGGGGATGGAACACTGAAGCTTTCTTT. It codes for CASSVGETGGWNTEAFF.

J is TRBJ1-4 and V is TRBV5-1; no definite D call. V was trimmed by 5 bases and J by 5 bases, leaving 10 bases between them. The CDR3 spans 13 residues. Germline lookup yields CDR1 SGHRS and CDR2 YFSETQ. The CDR3 reads CASRERDNEKLFF. The CDR3, as DNA: TGCGCCAGCAGGGAGCGAGACAATGAAAAACTGTTTTTT.

CDR3 region: CSVPSSSGNTIYF. In DNA form, the CDR3 reads TGCAGCGTCCCCTCCTCTTCTGGAAACACCATATATTTT. V is TRBV29-1 and J is TRBJ1-3; D uncertain. The CDR3 totals 13 residues. V lost 6 bases and J lost 1, with 10 bases in between. Germline V lookup: CDR1 SQVTM, CDR2 ANQGSEA.

V gene TRBV9 combines with J gene TRBJ1-1, with D tentatively TRBD1 (5 bases). The germline gives CDR1 SGDLS, CDR2 YYNGEE. This CDR3 has 16 residues. The ends were cut back, 0 bases at V and 1 base at J, with 13 bases in the middle. CDR3 coding DNA: TGTGCCAGCAGCGTAGCTCCGCAGGGTGCGAACACTGAAGCTTTCTTT. Amino acids: CASSVAPQGANTEAFF.

This clone was recorded once. The rearrangement links TRBV19 to TRBJ1-1, with 8 bases matching TRBD1. Germline V gives CDR1 LNHDA, CDR2 SQIVND (reference sequence). With V trimmed by 4 bases and J by 6 bases, 13 bases remained unmatched. The CDR3 is 16 residues long. CDR3 protein: CASSTQGATHGAEAFF. The CDR3 nucleotides read TGTGCCAGTAGTACTCAGGGGGCGACTCACGGCGCTGAAGCTTTCTTT. The variable domain in full, with the rest retrieved from reference TRBV19 and TRBJ1-1, is DGGITQSPKYLFRKEGQNVTLSCEQNLNHDAMYWYRQDPGQGLRLIYYSQIVNDFQKGDIAEGYSVSREKKESFPLTVTSAQKNPTAFYLCASSTQGATHGAEAFFGQGTRLTVV.

The V gene is TRBV6-5, the J gene TRBJ1-5; no firm D call. The CDR3 is 13 amino acids. Germline V gene data show CDR1 as MNHEY and CDR2 as SVGAGI. V dropped 8 bases and J dropped 0 bases, with 8 bases sitting between them. The CDR3 nucleotides read TGTGCCAGCTCCAGGTTTAGCAATCAGCCCCAGCATTTT. Translating gives CASSRFSNQPQHF.